Shown below are 8 T cell receptor beta chains from a single sample sequenced in a study of blood T cell repertoires in COVID-19. The data were produced by immunoSEQ multiplex PCR, yet TCRdb's version contains in-frame clones alone and is incomplete. The data contain about 100,000 clones, over 80% of them singletons. Sequencing input: peripheral blood. The receptor set was obtained from a man of 80 years or more with acute or convalescent COVID-19.

The rearrangement joins TRBV18 to TRBJ2-3; tentatively, D is TRBD2 (5 bases). V was clipped by 6 bases and J by 10 bases, with 17 bases between them. Germline V gene lookup returns CDR1 KGHSH and CDR2 LQKENI. The length of the CDR3 is 13 residues. The CDR3 here is CASSPSGEGAQYF. CDR3 sequence (DNA): TGTGCCAGCTCCCCTTCCGGGGAAGGAGCGCAGTATTTT.

The V gene is TRBV2, the J gene TRBJ2-4; maybe TRBD2 (6 bases). CDR3 length: 15 residues. Trimming shortened V by 6 bases and J by 0 bases, and 12 bases separated the two germline ends. In germline, CDR1 is SNHLY, CDR2 FYNNEI. The CDR3 here is CASSRAGTAKNIQYF. As DNA, the CDR3 is TGTGCCAGCAGCCGTGCGGGAACAGCCAAAAACATTCAGTACTTC.

V gene TRBV19 combines with J gene TRBJ2-7; 9 bases match TRBD1. The V and J ends lost 6 bases and 1 base, in that order; junction bases with no gene match: 4. The CDR3 runs to 14 residues. Germline CDR1 and CDR2: LNHDA and SQIVND (reference sequence). The CDR3 nucleotides are TGTGCCAGTAGGTCGACAGGGGGGTCCTACGAGCAGTACTTC. Protein product: CASRSTGGSYEQYF.

This clone was counted once. The rearrangement joins TRBV12-3 or TRBV12-4 to TRBJ2-3; no definite D call. V was pared by 3 bases and J by 7 bases, with 11 bases between. The length of the CDR3 is 13 residues. The CDR3 sequence: CASSFSRANTQYF. The CDR3 DNA is TGTGCCAGCAGTTTTAGTCGAGCAAATACGCAGTATTTT.

The chain links TRBV9 to TRBJ1-4, with a tentative D call TRBD1 (5 bases). Trimming removed 0 bases from V and 3 bases from J, with 9 bases in between. CDR3 length: 15 amino acids. Germline V gives CDR1 SGDLS, CDR2 YYNGEE. CDR3 in DNA: TGTGCCAGCAGCGTAGGTTGGGGCTCTAATGAAAAACTGTTTTTT. As protein: CASSVGWGSNEKLFF.

The J gene is TRBJ2-7, the V gene TRBV30; TRBD1 aligns across 8 bases. This CDR3 region has 13 residues. Unmatched junction bases numbered 5, after V lost 1 base and J lost 6 bases. In germline, CDR1 is GTSNPN, CDR2 SVGIG (reference sequence). The CDR3 sequence is CAWSGRGQGEQYF. The CDR3 coding sequence is TGTGCCTGGAGTGGCAGGGGGCAGGGCGAGCAGTACTTC.

This clone was detected only once. The J gene is TRBJ2-7, the V gene TRBV18, with D possibly being TRBD2 (6 bases). V was trimmed by 3 bases and J by 3 bases, leaving 21 bases between them. The germline V gene has CDR1 KGHSH and CDR2 LQKENI. The CDR3 is made up of 17 amino acids. For the CDR3, the DNA is TGTGCCAGCTCACCGACCGGGGAGGCAAAGCCCCACTACGAGCAGTACTTC. It codes for CASSPTGEAKPHYEQYF.

This chain connects TRBV4-1 to TRBJ1-5, with 7 bases aligning to TRBD1. V dropped 4 bases and J dropped 5; count of bases not matched to a gene: 11. Germline V gene data show CDR1 as MGHRA and CDR2 as YSYEKL. The CDR3 is 16 amino acids. The CDR3 sequence is CASSLNPTGSHQPQHF. In nucleotides, the CDR3 is TGCGCCAGCAGCCTCAACCCGACAGGGTCCCATCAGCCCCAGCATTTT.